A selection of T cell receptor beta chains follows, all from one sample in a study of beta chain features in type 1 diabetes. Libraries were prepared by immunoSEQ multiplex PCR; TCRdb keeps only in-frame clonotypes and omits some of them. The sample lists 200,000 to 300,000 clones; approximately 11% were seen once. Sequencing input: naive CD4+ T cells from blood. Receptor source: a man under 40 with type 1 diabetes. Both conserved end residues are part of each CDR3. The order of the fields is D gene, V gene, clone size, J gene, CDR3 DNA, CDR3 protein. A D gene is named only where the DNA matches it firmly. Clone size is stated in some rows and not others, as once, few, many or a class when expanded.

-	TRBV4-1	-	TRBJ1-1	TGCGCCAGCAGCCAAGGCCTACAGGGCACTGAAGCTTTCTTT	CASSQGLQGTEAFF
TRBD1	TRBV28	-	TRBJ1-5	TGTGCCAGCAGCCGAGGGACAGTTAATCAGCCCCAGCATTTT	CASSRGTVNQPQHF
-	TRBV7-2	-	TRBJ2-7	TGTGCCAGCAGGCCCGGGGGGCCTTTCTACGAGCAGTACTTC	CASRPGGPFYEQYF
TRBD1	TRBV9	few	TRBJ2-3	TGTGCCAGCAGCGTCACAGGGGGCTACGGAGATACGCAGTATTTT	CASSVTGGYGDTQYF
TRBD2	TRBV28	few	TRBJ2-5	TGTGCCAGCAGCGGGGCCCAGCTAGCGGGGTTTGGGACCCAGTACTTC	CASSGAQLAGFGTQYF
TRBD1	TRBV11-2	-	TRBJ2-7	TGTGCCAGCAGCCTTGGGACAGGCGTATCCTACGAGCAGTACTTC	CASSLGTGVSYEQYF
TRBD2	TRBV5-1	few	TRBJ2-5	TGCGCCAGCAGCTTGGCCCTGGGGAGGGCAGAGACCCAGTACTTC	CASSLALGRAETQYF
TRBD1	TRBV11-2	few	TRBJ2-7	TGTGCCAGCAGCTCGGGACAGGGCTACGAGCAGTACTTC	CASSSGQGYEQYF
-	TRBV19	-	TRBJ1-1	TGTGCCAGTTTAGACAGGAGGACTGAAGCTTTCTTT	CASLDRRTEAFF
-	TRBV21-1	-	TRBJ2-3	TGTGCCAGCAGCAATAGGGACAGTTCTACGCAGTATTTT	CASSNRDSSTQYF
TRBD2	TRBV29-1	-	TRBJ2-5	TGCAGCGTAGCGGGGGGGCCGGTGACCCAGTACTTC	CSVAGGPVTQYF
TRBD1	TRBV5-1	-	TRBJ1-2	TGCGCCAGCAGCTTCGACAGGGGCTATGGCTACACCTTC	CASSFDRGYGYTF
TRBD1	TRBV5-6	-	TRBJ1-2	TGTGCCAGCAGCCGGGACAGGGACTATGGCTACACCTTC	CASSRDRDYGYTF
TRBD1	TRBV18	-	TRBJ2-7	TGTGCCAGCTCACTTCTAGGACAGGTAACCTACGAGCAGTACTTC	CASSLLGQVTYEQYF
TRBD1	TRBV29-1	few	TRBJ2-3	TGCAGCGTAGAGGACAGGGGGAATCTCCGAGATACGCAGTATTTT	CSVEDRGNLRDTQYF
-	TRBV11-2	-	TRBJ1-4	TGTGCCAGCAGCTCTACTGCGACACAGAATGAAAAACTGTTTTTT	CASSSTATQNEKLFF
-	TRBV11-1	-	TRBJ1-2	TGTGCCAGCAGCGCCGGAGGGCGGGGAGGAGAAAAAGGCTACACCTTC	CASSAGGRGGEKGYTF
TRBD2	TRBV6-5	-	TRBJ2-1	TGTGCCAGCAGTTACTCGAGCGGGGGGGCCAACAATGAGCAGTTCTTC	CASSYSSGGANNEQFF
-	TRBV4-1	-	TRBJ2-1	TGCGCCAGCAGCCAGACAGGTGATGAGCAGTTCTTC	CASSQTGDEQFF
-	TRBV7-9	few	TRBJ2-3	TGTGCCAGCAGCTTCGGCGCCGCGGGGGATACGCAGTATTTT	CASSFGAAGDTQYF
-	TRBV6-5	-	TRBJ1-2	TGTGCCAGCAGTTACTCCGCGGCAGTTAACTATGGCTACACCTTC	CASSYSAAVNYGYTF
-	TRBV5-4	-	TRBJ1-3	TGTGCCAGCAGCTTGGCAGGCTCTGGAAACACCATATATTTT	CASSLAGSGNTIYF
TRBD1	TRBV7-9	-	TRBJ1-6	TGTGCCAGCAGCTACTTACGAAGGACAGGGGGAGTTAATTCACCCCTCCACTTT	CASSYLRRTGGVNSPLHF
-	TRBV7-2	few	TRBJ2-7	TGTGCCAGCAGCTTACCGGGGTCCGCCGAGCAGTACTTC	CASSLPGSAEQYF
-	TRBV18	-	TRBJ1-1	TGTGCCAGCTCACCTGCGGGGGGGCACACTGAAGCTTTCTTT	CASSPAGGHTEAFF
-	TRBV18	few	TRBJ2-1	TGTGCCAGCTCACCTTACAGGGTCAATGAGCAGTTCTTC	CASSPYRVNEQFF
-	TRBV19	few	TRBJ1-5	TGTGCCAGTAGTTTGTCCACACTAGTGGAGCCCCAGCATTTT	CASSLSTLVEPQHF
-	TRBV7-9	-	TRBJ1-2	TGTGCCAGCAGCTTAGCGTTTCGGGAGGGAGGAGGCTACACCTTC	CASSLAFREGGGYTF
-	TRBV18	few	TRBJ1-1	TGTGCCAGCTCACCATCTTATGTGAACACTGAAGCTTTCTTT	CASSPSYVNTEAFF
TRBD1	TRBV6-6	-	TRBJ1-6	TGTGCCAGCAGCACGCAGGGGGCCTATAATTCACCCCTCCACTTT	CASSTQGAYNSPLHF
-	TRBV18	-	TRBJ1-1	TGTGCCAGCTCACCGCGCTGGGGGGAGTACACTGAAGCTTTCTTT	CASSPRWGEYTEAFF
-	TRBV29-1	few	TRBJ1-1	TGCAGCGTTGAGGGGCGGCACAGTAACACTGAAGCTTTCTTT	CSVEGRHSNTEAFF
-	TRBV30	-	TRBJ2-3	TGTGCCTGGAGGAGCGAGGGCACAGATACGCAGTATTTT	CAWRSEGTDTQYF
TRBD2	TRBV28	-	TRBJ2-4	TGTGCCAGCAGTTTCTCGGGGGGACTAGCCAAAAACATTCAGTACTTC	CASSFSGGLAKNIQYF
-	TRBV7-8	-	TRBJ1-6	TGTGCCAGCAGCTTAAGACAGTCCAATTCACCCCTCCACTTT	CASSLRQSNSPLHF
-	TRBV7-8	few	TRBJ2-5	TGTGCCAGCAGCTTGGAGGGGGGGGCTAGCTTAGAGACCCAGTACTTC	CASSLEGGASLETQYF
TRBD2	TRBV4-1	-	TRBJ2-1	TGCGCCACCAAACCGAGGCCAGCTAGCGGCTACAATGAGCAGTTCTTC	CATKPRPASGYNEQFF
-	TRBV9	-	TRBJ1-2	TGTGCCAGCAGCGTAGAGGGACACCGGGTAGATGGCTACACCTTC	CASSVEGHRVDGYTF
TRBD2	TRBV11-2	few	TRBJ2-7	TGTGCCAGCAGCTTAAACTCCCTAGCGGGGGACGAGCAGTACTTC	CASSLNSLAGDEQYF
-	TRBV7-6	-	TRBJ1-2	TGTGCCAGCAGCCAACGACAAGGGGCGAACTATGGCTACACCTTC	CASSQRQGANYGYTF
-	TRBV25-1	few	TRBJ2-7	TGTGCCAGCAGTGTCAACTACGAGCAGTACTTC	CASSVNYEQYF
-	TRBV4-2	-	TRBJ2-7	TGTGCCAGCAGCCAAGATGGGCAGTACGAGCAGTACTTC	CASSQDGQYEQYF
TRBD2	TRBV5-4	-	TRBJ2-7	TGTGCCAGCAGCTTGGGGTCTACCGGGGGGTCCTACGAGCAGTACTTC	CASSLGSTGGSYEQYF
-	TRBV15	-	TRBJ2-7	TGTGCCACCAGCAGAGACATCTCCTACGAGCAGTACTTC	CATSRDISYEQYF
TRBD1	TRBV5-1	few	TRBJ2-2	TGCGCTTCGGACAGGGGAGCCACCGGGGAGCTGTTTTTT	CASDRGATGELFF
-	TRBV19	few	TRBJ1-2	TGTGCCAGCCGATACAGCCCTAACTATGGCTACACCTTC	CASRYSPNYGYTF
-	TRBV19	few	TRBJ2-2	TGTGCCAGTAGTGGATGGGGGGGCCCCACCGGGGAGCTGTTTTTT	CASSGWGGPTGELFF
-	TRBV5-1	-	TRBJ2-3	TGCGCCAGCAGCTGGATGTCCGGGACTTTGACAGCAGATACGCAGTATTTT	CASSWMSGTLTADTQYF
TRBD1	TRBV7-7	few	TRBJ2-3	TGTGCTAGCAGCCCAGGGACAGCCTCAGATACGCAGTATTTT	CASSPGTASDTQYF